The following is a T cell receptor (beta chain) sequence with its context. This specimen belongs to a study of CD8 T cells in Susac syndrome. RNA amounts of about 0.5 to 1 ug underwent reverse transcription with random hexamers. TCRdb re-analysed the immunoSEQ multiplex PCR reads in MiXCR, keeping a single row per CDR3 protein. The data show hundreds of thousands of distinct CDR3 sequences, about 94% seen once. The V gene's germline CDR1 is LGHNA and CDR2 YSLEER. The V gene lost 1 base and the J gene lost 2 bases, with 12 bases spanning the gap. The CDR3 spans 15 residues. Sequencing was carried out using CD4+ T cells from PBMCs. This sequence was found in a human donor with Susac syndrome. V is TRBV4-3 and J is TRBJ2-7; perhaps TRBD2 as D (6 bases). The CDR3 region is CASSQVRGGPYEQYF. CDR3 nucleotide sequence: TGCGCCAGCAGCCAAGTAAGGGGAGGACCCTACGAGCAGTACTTC.